This T cell receptor (beta chain) was captured in a study of blood T cells in healthy people across ages. Study-wide findings and caveats: Possibly confounding the expanded clonotype changes was the fact that donor CMV status was unknown.

Trimming left V 0 bases short and J 1 base short, with 9 bases between. Germline V gives CDR1 MGHRA, CDR2 YSYEKL. The CDR3 runs 15 residues. A J-beta primer mix and a sample-barcoded 5' primer were used in a second PCR of about 7 to 12 cycles. TCRdb itself ran the 5' RACE reads through MiXCR, one entry per CDR3 protein. The sample comprises around 870,000 distinct CDR3 sequences, more than 25% of which are singletons, and around 16% rests with the top ten. This clonotype was counted ten times or more. Antigen specificity is unknown. The TCR sequence derives from a woman of 80 years or more in good health. The chain is built from TRBV4-1 and TRBJ1-2, with D uncertain. Sequencing was done on a sample of blood. The DNA of the CDR3 is TGCGCCAGCAGCCAAGATATCACTAATAACTATGGCTACACCTTC. Its protein is CASSQDITNNYGYTF.